The present T cell receptor beta chain was sequenced within a study of breast tumors, draining lymph nodes, adjacent tissues. Study findings and constraints: Data only fit, rather than demonstrated, lymph node origin of most tumor T cells. Tumors had less TCR diversity than lymph nodes, more than nontumor tissue. The data were judged consistent with most tumor T cells coming from lymph node and expanding in tumor. Luminal-like breast cancer showed significantly greater tumor-nontumor repertoire similarity than basal-like breast cancer did.

TCRdb reanalysed the multiplex PCR reads using MiXCR and keeps one entry per CDR3 protein. Here the sample spans 180,000 or so distinct CDR3 sequences, about 32% being singletons. This clonotype was counted ten times or more. As yet, its antigen is unknown. The junction departs from the called germline gene at one end, perhaps through a read error. Breast cancer patients provided tissue from their axillary draining lymph nodes. The CDR3 loop spans 15 amino acids. Germline V gene lookup returns CDR1 MNHEY and CDR2 SVGAGI. The sequence was collected from a female donor with breast cancer. Some clones in this sample may be carry-over from other donors' samples. Sequenced input: axillary lymph node tissue. V and J are TRBV6-5 and TRBJ2-3, with TRBD2 as a possible D gene (6 bases). Written as DNA, the CDR3 is TGTGCCAGCAGTCACTCGACGGGGGGCACAGATACGCAGTATTTT. Amino acids: CASSHSTGGTDTQYF.